This record covers a single T cell receptor (beta chain). The authors' processing: Cell counts per sample came from amplifying reference gene primers. Assay used: immunoSEQ multiplex PCR; TCRdb lists only in-frame clones, some missing. The DNA was the basis for D and trimming; V, J and clone size are from that table. Seen here are 250,000 or so clones, around 79% observed once, and the top ten hold 2.5% to 4%. Germline lookup yields CDR1 SGHVS and CDR2 FQNEAQ. The CDR3 is 14 amino acids. The V and J ends lost 4 bases and 6 bases, in that order; junction bases with no gene match: 3. The data were taken from a study of blood T cell repertoires in COVID-19. Study-wide context: The origin of the acute and convalescent COVID-19 samples was the United States, Italy and Spain. PBMCs, B-cell-depleted T cells, or T cells were the source of the cDNA or gDNA that made up the material.

The chain carries TRBV7-8 and TRBJ1-4; 9 positions match TRBD1. This sequence originates from a woman over 75 with acute or convalescent COVID-19. The sample was peripheral blood. CDR3 loop: CASSSGTGYEKLFF. The CDR3 nucleotides are TGTGCCAGCAGCTCCGGGACAGGGTATGAAAAACTGTTTTTT.